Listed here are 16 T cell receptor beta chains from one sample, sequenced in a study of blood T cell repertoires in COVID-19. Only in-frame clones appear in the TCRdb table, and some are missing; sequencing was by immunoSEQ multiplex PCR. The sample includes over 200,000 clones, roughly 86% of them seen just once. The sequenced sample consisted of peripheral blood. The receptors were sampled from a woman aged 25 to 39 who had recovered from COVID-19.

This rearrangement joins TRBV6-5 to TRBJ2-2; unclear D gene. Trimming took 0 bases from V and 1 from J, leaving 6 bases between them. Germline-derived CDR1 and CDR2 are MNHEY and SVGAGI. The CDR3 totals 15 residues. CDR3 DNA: TGTGCCAGCAGTTACTCCGCAGGGAACACCGGGGAGCTGTTTTTT. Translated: CASSYSAGNTGELFF.

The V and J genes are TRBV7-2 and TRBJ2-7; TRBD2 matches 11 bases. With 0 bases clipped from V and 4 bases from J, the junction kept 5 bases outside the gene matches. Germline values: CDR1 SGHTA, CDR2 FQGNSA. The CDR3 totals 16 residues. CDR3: CASSLAGGLADYEQYF. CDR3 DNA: TGTGCCAGCAGCTTAGCGGGGGGACTAGCGGATTACGAGCAGTACTTC.

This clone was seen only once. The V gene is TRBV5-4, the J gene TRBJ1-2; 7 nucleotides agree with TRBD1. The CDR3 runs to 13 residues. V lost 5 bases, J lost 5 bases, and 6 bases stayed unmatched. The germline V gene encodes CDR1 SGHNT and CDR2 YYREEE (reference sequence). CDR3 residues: CASRPTGKYGYTF. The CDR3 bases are TGTGCCAGCAGACCGACAGGGAAGTATGGCTACACCTTC.

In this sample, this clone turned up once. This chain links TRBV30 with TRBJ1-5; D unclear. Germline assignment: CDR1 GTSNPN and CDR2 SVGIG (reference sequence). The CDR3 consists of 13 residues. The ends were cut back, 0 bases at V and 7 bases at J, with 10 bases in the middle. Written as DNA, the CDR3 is TGTGCCTGGAGTGTACTGGGAGGGCAGCCCCAGCATTTT. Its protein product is CAWSVLGGQPQHF.

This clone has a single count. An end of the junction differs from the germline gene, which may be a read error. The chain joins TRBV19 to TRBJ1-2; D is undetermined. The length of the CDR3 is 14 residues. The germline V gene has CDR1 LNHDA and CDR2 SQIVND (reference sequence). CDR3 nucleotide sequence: TGTGCCACCCTTCCTTGGTCAGGCCGGGGTGGCTACATCTTC. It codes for CATLPWSGRGGYIF.

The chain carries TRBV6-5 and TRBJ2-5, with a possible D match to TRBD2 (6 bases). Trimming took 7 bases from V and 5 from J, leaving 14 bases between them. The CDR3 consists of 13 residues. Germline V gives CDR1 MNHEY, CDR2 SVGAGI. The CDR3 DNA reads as TGTGCCAGCACCAAGAGTCTAGCGGAGACCCAGTACTTC. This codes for CASTKSLAETQYF.

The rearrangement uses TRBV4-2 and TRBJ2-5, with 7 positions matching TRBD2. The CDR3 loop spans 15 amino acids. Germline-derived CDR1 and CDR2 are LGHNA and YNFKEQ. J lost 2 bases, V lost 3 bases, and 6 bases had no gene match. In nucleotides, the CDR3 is TGTGCCAGCAGCCAGAATAGCGGGCCACAAGAGACCCAGTACTTC. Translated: CASSQNSGPQETQYF.

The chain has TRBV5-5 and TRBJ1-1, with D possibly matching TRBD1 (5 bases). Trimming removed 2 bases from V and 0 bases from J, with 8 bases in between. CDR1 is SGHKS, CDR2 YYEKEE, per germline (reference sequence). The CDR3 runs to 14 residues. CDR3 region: CASSLGALNTEAFF. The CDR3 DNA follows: TGTGCCAGCAGCTTAGGGGCTCTGAACACTGAAGCTTTCTTT.

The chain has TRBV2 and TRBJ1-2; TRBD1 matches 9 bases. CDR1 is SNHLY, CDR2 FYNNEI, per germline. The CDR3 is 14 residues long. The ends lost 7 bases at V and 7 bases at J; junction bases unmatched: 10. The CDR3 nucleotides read TGTGCCAGCAAGGTGGACAGGGGTCCCGGTGGCTACACCTTC. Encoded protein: CASKVDRGPGGYTF.

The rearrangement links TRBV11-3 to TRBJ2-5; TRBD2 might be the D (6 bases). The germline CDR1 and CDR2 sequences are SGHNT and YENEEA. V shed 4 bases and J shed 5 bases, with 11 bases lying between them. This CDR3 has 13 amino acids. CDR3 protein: CASSSGVGETQYF. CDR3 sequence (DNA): TGTGCCAGCAGCTCGGGGGTTGGCGAGACCCAGTACTTC.

The CDR3 protein is CASRDRVSGNTEAFF. The DNA for the CDR3 is TGTGCCAGTAGGGACAGGGTAAGTGGGAACACTGAAGCTTTCTTT. The chain recombines TRBV19 with TRBJ1-1; TRBD1 agrees at 8 bases. CDR3 length equals 15 residues. Germline lookup yields CDR1 LNHDA and CDR2 SQIVND (reference sequence). V gave up 6 bases and J gave up 1 base; unmatched junction bases: 7.

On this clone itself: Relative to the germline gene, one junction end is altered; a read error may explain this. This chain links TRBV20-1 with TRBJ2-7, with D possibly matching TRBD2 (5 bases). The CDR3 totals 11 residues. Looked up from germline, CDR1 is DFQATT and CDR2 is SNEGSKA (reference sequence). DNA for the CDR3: TGCAGTGCTCTCTCGACTACCGGTATGAACTTC. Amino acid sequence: CSALSTTGMNF.

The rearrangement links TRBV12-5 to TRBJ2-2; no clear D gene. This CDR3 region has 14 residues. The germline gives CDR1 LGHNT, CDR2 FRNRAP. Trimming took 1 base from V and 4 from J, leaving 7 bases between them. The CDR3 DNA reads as TGTGCTAGTGGTTTGGACAGATTCACCGGGGAGCTGTTTTTT. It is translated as CASGLDRFTGELFF.

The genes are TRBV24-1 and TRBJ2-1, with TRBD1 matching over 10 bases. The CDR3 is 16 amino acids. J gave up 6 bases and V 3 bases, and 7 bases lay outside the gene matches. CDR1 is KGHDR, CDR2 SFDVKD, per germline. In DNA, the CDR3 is TGTGCCACCAGTGATCGACAGGGGGCAATAGGCAATGAGCAGTTCTTC. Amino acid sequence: CATSDRQGAIGNEQFF.

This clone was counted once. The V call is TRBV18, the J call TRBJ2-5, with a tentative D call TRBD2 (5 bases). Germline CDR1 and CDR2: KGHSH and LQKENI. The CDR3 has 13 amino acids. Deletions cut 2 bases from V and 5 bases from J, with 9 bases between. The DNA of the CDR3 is TGTGCCAGCTCACCAGGGAGCCCCGAGACCCAGTACTTC. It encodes CASSPGSPETQYF.

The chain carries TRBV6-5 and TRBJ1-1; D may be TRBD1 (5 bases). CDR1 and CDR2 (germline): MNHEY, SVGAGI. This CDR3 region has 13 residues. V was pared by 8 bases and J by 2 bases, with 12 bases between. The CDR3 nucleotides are TGTGCCAGCCCCCTGACAGTTAACACTGAAGCTTTCTTT. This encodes CASPLTVNTEAFF.